One and the same sample provided the 10 T cell receptor beta chains below, sequenced in a study of response to subunit inactivated influenza vaccine. MiXCR was run by TCRdb on the RT-PCR reads, yielding one entry per CDR3 protein. Seen here are approximately 680,000 distinct CDR3 sequences, around 16% observed once, and the top ten hold 9.5% to 13%. The sequenced sample was PBMCs from blood, obtained approximately 13 days after vaccination. The receptors stem from a man aged 50-60 years who received an inactivated influenza vaccine.

This clonotype has just a few counts. The V call is TRBV7-2, the J call TRBJ2-1, with 9 bases lining up with TRBD2. CDR1 is SGHTA, CDR2 FQGNSA, per germline. Germline trimming cut 6 bases from V and 3 bases from J; bases unmatched to any gene: 9. This CDR3 contains 16 residues. The CDR3 here is CASRHGASGNYNEQFF. The CDR3 DNA sequence: TGTGCCAGCAGACATGGGGCTAGCGGGAACTACAATGAGCAGTTCTTC.

This clonotype was seen at least ten times. J is TRBJ2-3 and V is TRBV6-5, with 8 bases aligning to TRBD2. The junction had 11 bases not matched to a gene; V was cut back by 0 bases and J by 6 bases. Per the germline V gene, CDR1 is MNHEY and CDR2 is SVGAGI. CDR3 length: 17 amino acids. The CDR3 loop is CASSYSSPGGITDTQYF. The CDR3 DNA is TGTGCCAGCAGTTACTCCTCCCCGGGAGGGATTACTGATACGCAGTATTTT.

The V call is TRBV10-3, the J call TRBJ2-5; the D is unclear. This CDR3 is built from 13 residues. Trimming cost V 3 bases and J 1 base, with 6 bases left between them. CDR1 and CDR2 (germline): ENHRY, SYGVKD. In nucleotides, the CDR3 is TGTGCCATCAGTGATTTCGGCCAAGAGACCCAGTACTTC. Amino acids: CAISDFGQETQYF.

This clonotype was seen ten or more times. The V call is TRBV12-3 or TRBV12-4, the J call TRBJ1-1; weak D call: TRBD1 (6 bases). Between the trimmed V and J ends, which lost 6 bases and 2 bases, there was a span of 10 bases. The CDR3 totals 13 residues. In DNA, the CDR3 is TGTGCCAGCAGCTACAGGGCTAACACTGAAGCTTTCTTT. Its protein is CASSYRANTEAFF.

Many counts were recorded for this clonotype. The rearrangement uses TRBV7-2 and TRBJ2-1; the match to TRBD2 covers 13 bases. After removal of 2 bases from V and 10 bases from J, the junction contained 8 bases not matched to a gene. This CDR3 comprises 16 residues. Germline CDR1 SGHTA, CDR2 FQGNSA. Here the CDR3 reads CASSLLSLAGGREQFF. The CDR3 DNA follows: TGTGCCAGCAGCTTATTATCACTAGCGGGGGGGCGAGAGCAGTTCTTC.

The chain uses TRBV28 and TRBJ1-2, with a weak D call TRBD1 (6 bases). Germline V CDR1 and CDR2: MDHEN, SYDVKM. The CDR3 consists of 12 residues. Trimming pared 10 bases from V and 8 bases from J, leaving 17 bases between. The CDR3: CAIRGGKEGYTF. In nucleotides, the CDR3 is TGTGCCATCAGAGGGGGTAAAGAAGGCTACACCTTC.

This clonotype has just a few counts. The chain couples TRBV15 to TRBJ2-1; either TRBD1 or TRBD2 may fit D (5 bases each). Germline loops: CDR1 LNHNV, CDR2 YYDKDF (reference sequence). The V and J ends lost 6 bases and 5 bases respectively, with 17 bases between them. There are 15 residues in the CDR3. The CDR3, as DNA: TGTGCCACCAGAGCCGGCAGGGAGCACAACAATGAGCAGTTCTTC. Translated: CATRAGREHNNEQFF.

V gene TRBV20-1 combines with J gene TRBJ2-7; TRBD1 matches at 10 bases. The junction had 7 bases not matched to a gene; V was cut back by 4 bases and J by 4 bases. Germline values: CDR1 DFQATT, CDR2 SNEGSKA (reference sequence). The length of the CDR3 is 14 residues. The CDR3 region is CSANPSGQGYEQYF. The CDR3 DNA reads as TGCAGTGCTAATCCCTCGGGACAGGGGTACGAGCAGTACTTC.

This clonotype occurred many times. This chain links TRBV4-1 with TRBJ2-5; 9 nucleotides agree with TRBD2. This CDR3 spans 17 amino acids. Germline lookup yields CDR1 MGHRA and CDR2 YSYEKL. The junction had 9 bases not matched to a gene; V was cut back by 0 bases and J by 4 bases. In DNA form, the CDR3 reads TGCGCCAGCAGCCAAGATCCCGGCGGGGGGGCGTTAGAGACCCAGTACTTC. Translated: CASSQDPGGGALETQYF.

The table lists this clonotype with many counts. The rearrangement links TRBV6-5 to TRBJ1-2, with 10 bases that match TRBD1. The CDR3 contains 14 residues. The V gene end was trimmed by 4 bases and the J gene end by 8 bases; junction bases not matched to a gene: 7. Germline V gene lookup returns CDR1 MNHEY and CDR2 SVGAGI. CDR3 in DNA: TGTGCCAGCAGTTCGACCGGGACAGGGGACGGCTACACCTTC. It codes for CASSSTGTGDGYTF.